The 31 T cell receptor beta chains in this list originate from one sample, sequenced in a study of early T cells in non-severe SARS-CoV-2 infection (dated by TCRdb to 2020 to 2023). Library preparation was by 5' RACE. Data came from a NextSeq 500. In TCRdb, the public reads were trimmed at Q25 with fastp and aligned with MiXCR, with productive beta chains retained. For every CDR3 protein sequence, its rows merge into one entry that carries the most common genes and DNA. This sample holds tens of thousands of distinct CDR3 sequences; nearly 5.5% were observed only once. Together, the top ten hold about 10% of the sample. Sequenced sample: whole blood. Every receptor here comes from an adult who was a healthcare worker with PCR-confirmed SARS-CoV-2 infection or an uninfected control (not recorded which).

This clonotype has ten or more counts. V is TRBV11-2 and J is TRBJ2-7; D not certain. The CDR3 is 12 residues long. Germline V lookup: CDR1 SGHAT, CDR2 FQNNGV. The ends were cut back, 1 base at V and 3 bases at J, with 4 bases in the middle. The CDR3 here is CASSLGIYEQYF. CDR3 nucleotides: TGTGCCAGCAGCTTAGGGATCTACGAGCAGTACTTC.

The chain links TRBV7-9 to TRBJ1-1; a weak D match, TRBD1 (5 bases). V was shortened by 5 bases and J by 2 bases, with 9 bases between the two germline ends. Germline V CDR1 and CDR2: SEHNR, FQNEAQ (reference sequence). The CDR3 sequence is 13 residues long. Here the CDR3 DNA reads TGTGCCAGCAGCCGACAGAGTAACACTGAAGCTTTCTTT. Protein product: CASSRQSNTEAFF.

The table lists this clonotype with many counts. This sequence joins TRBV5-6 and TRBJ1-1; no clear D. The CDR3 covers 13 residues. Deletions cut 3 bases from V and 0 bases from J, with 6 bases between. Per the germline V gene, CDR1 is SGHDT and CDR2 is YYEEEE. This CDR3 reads CASSSNMNTEAFF. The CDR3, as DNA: TGTGCCAGCAGCTCCAACATGAACACTGAAGCTTTCTTT.

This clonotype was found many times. The CDR3 region has the DNA TGTGCCAGCAGCTTAGACCAACAGCCCCAGCATTTT. It is translated as CASSLDQQPQHF. The rearrangement links TRBV7-2 to TRBJ1-5, with D hard to call. This CDR3 is built from 12 residues. The germline V gene has CDR1 SGHTA and CDR2 FQGNSA. V lost 1 base to trimming and J lost 7 bases, with 5 bases between them. The whole variable domain, filled in from reference TRBV7-2 and TRBJ1-5, reads GAGVSQSPSNKVTEKGKDVELRCDPISGHTALYWYRQSLGQGLEFLIYFQGNSAPDKSGLPSDRFSAERTGGSVSTLTIQRTQQEDSAVYLCASSLDQQPQHFGDGTRLSIL.

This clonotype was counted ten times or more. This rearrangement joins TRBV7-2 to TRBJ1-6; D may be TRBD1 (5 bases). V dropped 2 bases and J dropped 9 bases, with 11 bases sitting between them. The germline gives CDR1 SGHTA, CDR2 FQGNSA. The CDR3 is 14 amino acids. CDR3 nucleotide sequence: TGTGCCAGCAGCTTACAGGGTGCGGCTTCACCCCTCCACTTT. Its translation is CASSLQGAASPLHF.

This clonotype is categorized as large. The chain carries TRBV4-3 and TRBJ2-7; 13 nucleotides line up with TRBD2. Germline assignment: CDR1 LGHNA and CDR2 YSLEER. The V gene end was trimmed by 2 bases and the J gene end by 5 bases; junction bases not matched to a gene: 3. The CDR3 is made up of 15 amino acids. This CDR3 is CASSQTSGRADEQYF. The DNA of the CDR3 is TGCGCCAGCAGCCAAACTAGCGGGAGGGCTGACGAGCAGTACTTC.

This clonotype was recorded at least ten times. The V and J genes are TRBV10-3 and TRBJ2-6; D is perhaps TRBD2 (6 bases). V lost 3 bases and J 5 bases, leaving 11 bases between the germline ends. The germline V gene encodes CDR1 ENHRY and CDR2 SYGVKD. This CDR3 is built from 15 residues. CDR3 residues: CAISDGGAWANVLTF. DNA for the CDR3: TGTGCCATCAGTGATGGAGGGGCCTGGGCCAACGTCCTGACTTTC.

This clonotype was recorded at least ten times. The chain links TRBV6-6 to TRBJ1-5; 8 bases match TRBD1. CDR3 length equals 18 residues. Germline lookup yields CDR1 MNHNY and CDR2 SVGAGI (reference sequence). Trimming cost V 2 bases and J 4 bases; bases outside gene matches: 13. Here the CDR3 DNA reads TGTGCCAGCAGTTACGGTGGCTGGGACAGGTTGATGAATCAGCCCCAGCATTTT. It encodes CASSYGGWDRLMNQPQHF.

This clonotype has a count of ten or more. CDR3 sequence (DNA): TGCAGTGCCTCTAGCGGGAGTGGCACAGATACGCAGTATTTT. It encodes CSASSGSGTDTQYF. The V call is TRBV20-1, the J call TRBJ2-3, with 10 positions matching TRBD2. From germline, CDR1 is DFQATT and CDR2 SNEGSKA (reference sequence). Trimming at V came to 6 bases and at J to 1 base, leaving 4 bases not matched to a gene. CDR3 length: 14 amino acids.

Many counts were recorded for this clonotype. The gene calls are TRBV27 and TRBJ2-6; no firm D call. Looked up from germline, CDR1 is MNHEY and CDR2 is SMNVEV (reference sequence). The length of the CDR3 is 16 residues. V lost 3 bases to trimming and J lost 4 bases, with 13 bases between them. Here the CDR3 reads CASSLLSVAGANVLTF. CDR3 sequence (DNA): TGTGCCAGCAGTTTGTTATCTGTGGCCGGGGCCAACGTCCTGACTTTC. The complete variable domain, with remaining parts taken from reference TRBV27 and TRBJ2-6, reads EAQVTQNPRYLITVTGKKLTVTCSQNMNHEYMSWYRQDPGLGLRQIYYSMNVEVTDKGDVPEGYKVSRKEKRNFPLILESPSPNQTSLYFCASSLLSVAGANVLTFGAGSRLTVL.

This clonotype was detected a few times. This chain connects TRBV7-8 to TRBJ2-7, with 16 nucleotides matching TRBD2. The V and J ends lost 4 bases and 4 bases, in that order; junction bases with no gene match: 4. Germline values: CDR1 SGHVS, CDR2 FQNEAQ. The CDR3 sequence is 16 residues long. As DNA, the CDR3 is TGTGCCAGCAGCTCTGGGACTAGCGGGAGGGGGTACGAGCAGTACTTC. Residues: CASSSGTSGRGYEQYF.

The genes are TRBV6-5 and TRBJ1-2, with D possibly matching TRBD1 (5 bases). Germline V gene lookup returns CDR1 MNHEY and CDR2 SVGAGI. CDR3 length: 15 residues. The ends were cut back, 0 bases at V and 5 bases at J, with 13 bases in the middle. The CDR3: CASSYSSRVGYGYTF. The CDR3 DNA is TGTGCCAGCAGTTACTCGAGCAGGGTTGGATATGGCTACACCTTC.

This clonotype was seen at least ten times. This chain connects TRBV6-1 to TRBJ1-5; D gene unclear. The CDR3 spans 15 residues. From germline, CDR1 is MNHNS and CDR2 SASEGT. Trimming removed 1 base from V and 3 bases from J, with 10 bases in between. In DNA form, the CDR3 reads TGTGCCAGCAGTGAAGGGATTCTATTCAATCAGCCCCAGCATTTT. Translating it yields CASSEGILFNQPQHF.

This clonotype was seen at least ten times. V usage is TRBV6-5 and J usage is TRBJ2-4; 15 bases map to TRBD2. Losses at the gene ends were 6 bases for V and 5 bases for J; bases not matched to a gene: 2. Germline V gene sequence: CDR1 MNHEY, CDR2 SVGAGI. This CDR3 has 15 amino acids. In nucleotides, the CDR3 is TGTGCCAGCAGGGGACTAGCGGGAGGCCAAAACATTCAGTACTTC. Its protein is CASRGLAGGQNIQYF.

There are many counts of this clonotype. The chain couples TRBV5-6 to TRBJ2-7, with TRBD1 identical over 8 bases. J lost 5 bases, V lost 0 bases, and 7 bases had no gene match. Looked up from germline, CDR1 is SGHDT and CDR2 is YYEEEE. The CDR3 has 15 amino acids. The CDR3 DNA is TGTGCCAGCAGCTTGGTTACCAGGGGGCATGACGAGCAGTACTTC. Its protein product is CASSLVTRGHDEQYF.

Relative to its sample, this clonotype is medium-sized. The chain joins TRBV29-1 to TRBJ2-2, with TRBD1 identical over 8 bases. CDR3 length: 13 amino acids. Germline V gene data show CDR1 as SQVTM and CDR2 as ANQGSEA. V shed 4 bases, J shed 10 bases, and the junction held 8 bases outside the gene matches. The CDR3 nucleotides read TGCAGCGTTGGGACAGGGAGCGAAGTGGAGCTGTTTTTT. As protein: CSVGTGSEVELFF.

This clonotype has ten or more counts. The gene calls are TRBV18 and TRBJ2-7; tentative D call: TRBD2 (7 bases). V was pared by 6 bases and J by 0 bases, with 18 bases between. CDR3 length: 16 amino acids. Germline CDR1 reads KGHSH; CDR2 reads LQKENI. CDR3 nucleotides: TGTGCCAGCTCCGCGAAAGGGGGAGGGTCCTCCTACGAGCAGTACGTC. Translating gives CASSAKGGGSSYEQYV.

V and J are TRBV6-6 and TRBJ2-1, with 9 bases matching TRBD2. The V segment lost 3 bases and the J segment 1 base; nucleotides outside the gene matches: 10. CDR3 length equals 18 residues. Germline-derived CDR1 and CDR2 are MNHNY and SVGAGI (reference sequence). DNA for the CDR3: TGTGCCAGCAGTTATTTGGGGACTAGCACGGAATCCTACAATGAGCAGTTCTTC. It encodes CASSYLGTSTESYNEQFF.

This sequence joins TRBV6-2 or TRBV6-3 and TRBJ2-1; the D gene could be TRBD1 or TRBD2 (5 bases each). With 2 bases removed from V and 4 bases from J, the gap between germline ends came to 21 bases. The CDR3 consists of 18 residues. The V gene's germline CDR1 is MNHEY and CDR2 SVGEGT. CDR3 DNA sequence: TGTGCCAGCAGTTACCAGGGAACTAGGGGCACTTTATACAATGAGCAGTTCTTC. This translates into CASSYQGTRGTLYNEQFF.

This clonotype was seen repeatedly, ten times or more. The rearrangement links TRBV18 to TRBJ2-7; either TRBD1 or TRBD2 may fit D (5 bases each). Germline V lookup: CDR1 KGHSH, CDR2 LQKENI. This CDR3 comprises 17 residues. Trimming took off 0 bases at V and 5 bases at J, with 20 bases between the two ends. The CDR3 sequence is CASSPPGGGEGFNEQYF. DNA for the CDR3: TGTGCCAGCTCACCACCCGGTGGGGGTGAGGGGTTTAACGAGCAGTACTTC.

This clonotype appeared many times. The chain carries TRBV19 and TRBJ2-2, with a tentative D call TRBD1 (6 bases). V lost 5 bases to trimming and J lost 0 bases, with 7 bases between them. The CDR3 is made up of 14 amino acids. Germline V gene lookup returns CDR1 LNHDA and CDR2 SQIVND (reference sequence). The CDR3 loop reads CASSYRANTGELFF. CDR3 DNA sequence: TGTGCCAGTAGTTACAGGGCGAACACCGGGGAGCTGTTTTTT.

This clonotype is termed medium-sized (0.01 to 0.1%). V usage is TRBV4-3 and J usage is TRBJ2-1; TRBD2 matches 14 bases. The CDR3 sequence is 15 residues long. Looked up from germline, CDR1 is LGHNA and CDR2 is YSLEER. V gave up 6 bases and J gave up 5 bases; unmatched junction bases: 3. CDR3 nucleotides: TGCGCCAGCAGTTGGACTAGCGGGAGGAACAATGAGCAGTTCTTC. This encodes CASSWTSGRNNEQFF.

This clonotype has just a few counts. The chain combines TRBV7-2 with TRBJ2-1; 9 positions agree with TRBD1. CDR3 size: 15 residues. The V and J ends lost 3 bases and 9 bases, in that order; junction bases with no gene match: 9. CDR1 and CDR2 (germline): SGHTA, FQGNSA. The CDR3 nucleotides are TGTGCCAGCAGCTTCCTGGGGGACAGGGCGAGTGAGCAGTTCTTC. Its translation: CASSFLGDRASEQFF.

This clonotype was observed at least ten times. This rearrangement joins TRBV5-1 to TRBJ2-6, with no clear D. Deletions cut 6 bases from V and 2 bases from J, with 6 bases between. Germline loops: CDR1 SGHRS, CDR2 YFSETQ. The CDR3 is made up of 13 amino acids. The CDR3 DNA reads TGCGCCAGCAAGATAACTGGGGCCAACGTCCTGACTTTC. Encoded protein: CASKITGANVLTF.

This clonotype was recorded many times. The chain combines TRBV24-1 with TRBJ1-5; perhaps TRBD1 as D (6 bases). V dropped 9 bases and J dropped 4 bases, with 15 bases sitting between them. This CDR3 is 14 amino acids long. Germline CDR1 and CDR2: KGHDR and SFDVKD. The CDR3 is CATGGHAGNQPQHF. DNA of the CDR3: TGTGCCACCGGGGGACACGCGGGGAATCAGCCCCAGCATTTT.

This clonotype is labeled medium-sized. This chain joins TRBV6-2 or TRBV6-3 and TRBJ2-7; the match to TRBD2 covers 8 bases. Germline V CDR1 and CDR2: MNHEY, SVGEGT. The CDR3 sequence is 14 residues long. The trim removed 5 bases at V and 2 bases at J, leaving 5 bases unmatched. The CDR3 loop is CASSRSGMAYEQYV. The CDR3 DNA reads TGTGCCAGCAGTCGTAGCGGGATGGCCTACGAGCAGTACGTC.

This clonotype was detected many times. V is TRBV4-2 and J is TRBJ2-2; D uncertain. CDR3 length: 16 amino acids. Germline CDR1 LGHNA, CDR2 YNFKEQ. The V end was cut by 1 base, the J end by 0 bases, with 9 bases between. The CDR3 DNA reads TGTGCCAGCAGCCAAGTTTTACAAGCGAACACCGGGGAGCTGTTTTTT. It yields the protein CASSQVLQANTGELFF.

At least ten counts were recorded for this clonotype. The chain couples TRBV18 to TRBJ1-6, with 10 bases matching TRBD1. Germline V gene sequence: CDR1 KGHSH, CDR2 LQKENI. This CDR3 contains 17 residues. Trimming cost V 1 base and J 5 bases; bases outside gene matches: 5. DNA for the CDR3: TGTGCCAGCTCACCACGCGCGGACAGGGGGAATAATTCACCCCTCCACTTT. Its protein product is CASSPRADRGNNSPLHF. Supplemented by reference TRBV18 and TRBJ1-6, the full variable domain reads NAGVMQNPRHLVRRRGQEARLRCSPMKGHSHVYWYRQLPEEGLKFMVYLQKENIIDESGMPKERFSAEFPKEGPSILRIQQVVRGDSAAYFCASSPRADRGNNSPLHFGNGTRLTVT.

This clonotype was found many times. CDR3 bases: TGTGCCAGCAGCTCCTCCTATAGCGGGAGGGCCGATGAGCAGTTCTTC. Protein sequence: CASSSSYSGRADEQFF. This chain uses TRBV7-9 with TRBJ2-1, with 11 bases identical to TRBD2. CDR1 and CDR2 from the germline V gene are SEHNR and FQNEAQ (reference sequence). This CDR3 is built from 16 residues. The junction had 10 bases not matched to a gene; V was cut back by 4 bases and J by 8 bases.

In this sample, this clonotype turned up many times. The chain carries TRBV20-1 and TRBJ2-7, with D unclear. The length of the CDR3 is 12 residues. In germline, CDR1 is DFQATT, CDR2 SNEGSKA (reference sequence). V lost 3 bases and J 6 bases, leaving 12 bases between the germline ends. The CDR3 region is CSARLEYVEQYF. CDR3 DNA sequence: TGCAGTGCTAGGCTTGAGTATGTCGAGCAGTACTTC.

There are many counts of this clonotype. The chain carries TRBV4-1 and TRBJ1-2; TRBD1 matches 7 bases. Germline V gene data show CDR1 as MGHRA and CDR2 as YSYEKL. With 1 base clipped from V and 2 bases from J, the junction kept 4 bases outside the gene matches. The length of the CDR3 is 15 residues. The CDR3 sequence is CASSQVGGTNYGYTF. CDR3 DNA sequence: TGCGCCAGCAGCCAAGTAGGGGGCACGAACTATGGCTACACCTTC.